Below, 27 T cell receptor beta chains from the same sample are listed, as sequenced in a study of CXCR3-negative and CXCR3-positive naive CD8 T cells. Study observations and caveats: CXCR3-negative naive cells had less hydrophobic TRB CDR3s than did CXCR3-positive naive cells.

The authors prepared UMI-labeled TRB cDNA libraries by 5' RACE. TCRdb reprocessed the 5' RACE reads and keeps a single row for each CDR3 protein, giving no DNA. The table lists approximately 89,000 distinct CDR3 sequences. Their antigens are not known. The sequencing input was naive CXCR3+ CD8+ T cells from blood. Subset here: CD45RO-CCR7+CD27+CD95- naive CD8+ T cells expressing CXCR3 (TNR3+). Source of these receptors: a human donor in good health. Some clones in this sample may be carry-over from other donors' samples.

The chain recombines TRBV5-1 with TRBJ2-6; the D call from TCRdb, TRBD1, cannot be confirmed without DNA. Germline CDR1 SGHRS, CDR2 YFSETQ. The CDR3 loop spans 18 amino acids. CDR3 sequence reads: CASRGDSPRGVGANVLTF. Complete variable domain (other parts from reference TRBV5-1 and TRBJ2-6): KAGVTQTPRYLIKTRGQQVTLSCSPISGHRSVSWYQQTPGQGLQFLFEYFSETQRNKGNFPGRFSGRQFSNSRSEMNVSTLELGDSALYLCASRGDSPRGVGANVLTFGAGSRLTVL.

V usage is TRBV14 and J usage is TRBJ2-5; absent DNA, TCRdb's TRBD1 call cannot be checked. The germline CDR1 and CDR2 sequences are SGHDN and FVKESK. The CDR3 spans 14 residues. The CDR3: CASSSDQGWETQYF.

V is TRBV4-1 and J is TRBJ2-3; without DNA, the TCRdb call of TRBD2 cannot be checked. The CDR3 runs 16 residues. Germline-derived CDR1 and CDR2 are MGHRA and YSYEKL. CDR3 residues: CASSPNGLAGGDTQYF.

This chain joins TRBV15 and TRBJ1-2. CDR3 length equals 15 residues. CDR1 and CDR2 from the germline V gene are LNHNV and YYDKDF (reference sequence). The CDR3 loop is CATSREAGPAYGYTF.

This chain uses TRBV7-9 with TRBJ2-1; TCRdb's D gene call, TRBD1, goes unchecked for lack of DNA. Germline-derived CDR1 and CDR2 are SEHNR and FQNEAQ (reference sequence). CDR3 size: 15 residues. CDR3 amino acids: CASSKDSQLYNEQFF.

J is TRBJ2-1 and V is TRBV28; TCRdb selects TRBD1, and the lack of DNA leaves this call unchecked. Germline loops: CDR1 MDHEN, CDR2 SYDVKM. The CDR3 is 15 residues long. This chain's CDR3 is CASSFWDRPYNEQFF. The variable domain in full, with the rest retrieved from reference TRBV28 and TRBJ2-1, is DVKVTQSSRYLVKRTGEKVFLECVQDMDHENMFWYRQDPGLGLRLIYFSYDVKMKEKGDIPEGYSVSREKKERFSLILESASTNQTSMYLCASSFWDRPYNEQFFGPGTRLTVL.

V usage is TRBV28 and J usage is TRBJ2-7; TCRdb proposes TRBD1, but this gene call is untestable without DNA. The length of the CDR3 is 17 residues. Germline CDR1 and CDR2: MDHEN and SYDVKM. CDR3: CASSLSDLSPQGGEQYF. The whole variable domain, filled in from reference TRBV28 and TRBJ2-7, reads DVKVTQSSRYLVKRTGEKVFLECVQDMDHENMFWYRQDPGLGLRLIYFSYDVKMKEKGDIPEGYSVSREKKERFSLILESASTNQTSMYLCASSLSDLSPQGGEQYFGPGTRLTVT.

This chain joins TRBV7-6 and TRBJ2-2; checking the TCRdb D call of TRBD1 is not possible without DNA. The CDR3 is 16 amino acids. CDR1 and CDR2 (germline): SGHVS, FNYEAQ. CDR3 region: CASSFDSSLANGELFF.

The rearrangement uses TRBV27 and TRBJ2-7; there is no DNA to check the TCRdb D call of TRBD1. Germline V gene data show CDR1 as MNHEY and CDR2 as SMNVEV (reference sequence). CDR3 length: 15 amino acids. The CDR3 loop reads CASSQTGTEPYEQYF.

The chain carries TRBV28 and TRBJ2-1; as DNA is missing, the TRBD2 call by TCRdb cannot be tested. Germline CDR1 reads MDHEN; CDR2 reads SYDVKM. The CDR3 runs 17 residues. CDR3: CASNPSGALYSYNEQFF.

The chain recombines TRBV3-1 with TRBJ1-3; TCRdb indicates TRBD1, and absent DNA this call remains unverified. There are 15 residues in the CDR3. Looked up from germline, CDR1 is LGHDT and CDR2 is YNNKEL (reference sequence). The CDR3 spells CASSQYRDTGNTIYF.

CDR3 amino acids: CASSQDGLAGGYEQFF. This chain connects TRBV4-3 to TRBJ2-1; the D gene TCRdb calls, TRBD2, cannot be checked with no DNA. From germline, CDR1 is LGHNA and CDR2 YSLEER. The CDR3 consists of 16 residues.

The rearrangement links TRBV12-3 or TRBV12-4 to TRBJ2-3. The CDR3 has 11 amino acids. The CDR3 is CASSFADTQYF.

The chain uses TRBV12-2 and TRBJ1-2; TCRdb designates TRBD1, a call that cannot be tested without DNA. TRBV12-2 is a pseudogene segment. This CDR3 spans 15 amino acids. The CDR3: CASRLSQGPEDGYTF.

The chain is built from TRBV11-2 and TRBJ2-2; TCRdb picks TRBD2, but there is no DNA to check that call. This CDR3 spans 14 amino acids. Germline loops: CDR1 SGHAT, CDR2 FQNNGV. This chain's CDR3 is CASSILTSSGELFF.

This chain uses TRBV28 with TRBJ2-7; the TCRdb call, TRBD1, lacks DNA for checking. Germline V lookup: CDR1 MDHEN, CDR2 SYDVKM. The CDR3 has 14 amino acids. The chain's CDR3 is CASSLTGGVHEQYF.

The rearrangement joins TRBV7-7 to TRBJ2-5; TCRdb returns TRBD2, unconfirmable since there is no DNA. Germline loops: CDR1 SSHAT, CDR2 FNYEAQ (reference sequence). The CDR3 loop spans 15 amino acids. This CDR3 is CASSLTGLGHETQYF.

The gene calls are TRBV28 and TRBJ1-2. From germline, CDR1 is MDHEN and CDR2 SYDVKM. This CDR3 has 13 residues. CDR3 sequence reads: CASSLFSNYGYTF.

The chain's CDR3 is CAISDGLSSNQPQHF. The chain combines TRBV10-3 with TRBJ1-5. CDR1 is ENHRY, CDR2 SYGVKD, per germline. CDR3 length: 15 residues.

The chain recombines TRBV29-1 with TRBJ1-2; TCRdb names TRBD1, which stays unverified in the absence of DNA. The CDR3 runs 15 residues. CDR1 is SQVTM, CDR2 ANQGSEA, per germline. The CDR3 loop is CSILLTGGPNYGYTF.

The chain's CDR3 is CASSQDRGGAYEQYF. The chain recombines TRBV4-2 with TRBJ2-7; TCRdb names TRBD2, which stays unverified in the absence of DNA. This CDR3 contains 15 residues. Germline V CDR1 and CDR2: LGHNA, YNFKEQ.

The chain joins TRBV4-1 to TRBJ2-7; checking the TCRdb D call of TRBD2 is not possible without DNA. Per the germline V gene, CDR1 is MGHRA and CDR2 is YSYEKL. The CDR3 sequence is 15 residues long. CDR3: CASSQEYRAPYEQYF.

V is TRBV5-1 and J is TRBJ2-3; TCRdb lists TRBD1, though no DNA is available to test this call. From germline, CDR1 is SGHRS and CDR2 YFSETQ. This CDR3 is 15 amino acids long. CDR3 region: CASSLAAGEWDTQYF.

This chain joins TRBV11-3 and TRBJ2-3. In germline, CDR1 is SGHNT, CDR2 YENEEA. The CDR3 is made up of 16 amino acids. The CDR3 loop is CASSLGLAGGTDTQYF. Complete variable domain (other parts from reference TRBV11-3 and TRBJ2-3): EAGVVQSPRYKIIEKKQPVAFWCNPISGHNTLYWYLQNLGQGPELLIRYENEEAVDDSQLPKDRFSAERLKGVDSTLKIQPAELGDSAVYLCASSLGLAGGTDTQYFGPGTRLTVL.

The chain uses TRBV28 and TRBJ2-7; TCRdb's D call of TRBD1 is untestable without DNA. Germline values: CDR1 MDHEN, CDR2 SYDVKM. CDR3 length: 13 residues. The CDR3 is CASSFKGADVQYF.

The chain is built from TRBV24-1 and TRBJ2-2; TCRdb selects TRBD1, and the lack of DNA leaves this call unchecked. Germline CDR1 and CDR2: KGHDR and SFDVKD. CDR3 length equals 15 residues. The CDR3 spells CATEQDDTNTGELFF.

This rearrangement joins TRBV4-3 to TRBJ2-3; TCRdb returns TRBD2, unconfirmable since there is no DNA. The germline gives CDR1 LGHNA, CDR2 YSLEER. There are 16 residues in the CDR3. CDR3 protein: CASSQALAGSTDTQYF.